The T cell receptor beta chain under discussion was sequenced for a study of T cells in Graves' hyperthyroidism and ophthalmopathy. At the level of the study: Upon initial diagnosis and before any treatment, peripheral blood was collected.

The CDR3 spans 15 residues. Between the trimmed V and J ends, which lost 5 bases and 0 bases, there was a span of 10 bases. Germline V CDR1 and CDR2: SGHNT, YENEEA. Hyperthyroidism, newly diagnosed and lasting under 2 months, affected patients aged 18 to 65. There were TCR beta CDR3 regions amplified from RNA transcripts. A first-round RT-PCR of the TCR CDR3 used the HTBI primer set. Using its own MiXCR run on the multiplex PCR reads, TCRdb lists one record per CDR3 protein. The data hold some 500,000 distinct CDR3 sequences, with approximately 15% observed a single time. Study results and limitations: Peripheral blood also featured most of the thyroid clonotypes expanded above 0.001. From stable hyperthyroidism, ophthalmopathy was set apart by a 13 V-J model.

In its sample, this clonotype was seen many times. The antigen is not known. The clonotype originates from a woman between 18 and 30 years old with Graves' hyperthyroidism. Source material: blood. This chain joins TRBV11-3 and TRBJ1-4; D gene uncertain. In DNA, the CDR3 is TGTGCCAGCAGCCACAGCGTTGCAACTAATGAAAAACTGTTTTTT. Translated: CASSHSVATNEKLFF. The variable domain in full, with the rest retrieved from reference TRBV11-3 and TRBJ1-4, is EAGVVQSPRYKIIEKKQPVAFWCNPISGHNTLYWYLQNLGQGPELLIRYENEEAVDDSQLPKDRFSAERLKGVDSTLKIQPAELGDSAVYLCASSHSVATNEKLFFGSGTQLSVL.